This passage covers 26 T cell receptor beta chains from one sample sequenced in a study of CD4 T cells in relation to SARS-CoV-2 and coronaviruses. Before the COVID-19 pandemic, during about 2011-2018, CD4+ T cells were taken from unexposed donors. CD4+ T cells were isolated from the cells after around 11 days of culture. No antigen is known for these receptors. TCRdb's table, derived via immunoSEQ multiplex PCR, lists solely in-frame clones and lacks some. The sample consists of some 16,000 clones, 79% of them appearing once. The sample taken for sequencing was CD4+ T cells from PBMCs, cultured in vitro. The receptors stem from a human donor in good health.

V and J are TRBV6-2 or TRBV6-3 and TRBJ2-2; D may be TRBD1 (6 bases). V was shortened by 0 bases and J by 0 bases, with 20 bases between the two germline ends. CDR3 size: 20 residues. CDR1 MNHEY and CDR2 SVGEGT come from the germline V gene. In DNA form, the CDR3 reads TGTGCCAGCAGTTACTCGACGGTATTACAGGGTCCCGCGAACACCGGGGAGCTGTTTTTT. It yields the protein CASSYSTVLQGPANTGELFF.

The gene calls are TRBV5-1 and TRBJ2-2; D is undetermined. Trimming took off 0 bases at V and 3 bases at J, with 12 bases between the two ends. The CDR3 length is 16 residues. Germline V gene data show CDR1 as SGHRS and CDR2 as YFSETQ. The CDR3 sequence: CASSLALGVDTGELFF. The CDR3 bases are TGCGCCAGCAGCTTGGCCTTGGGCGTGGACACCGGGGAGCTGTTTTTT.

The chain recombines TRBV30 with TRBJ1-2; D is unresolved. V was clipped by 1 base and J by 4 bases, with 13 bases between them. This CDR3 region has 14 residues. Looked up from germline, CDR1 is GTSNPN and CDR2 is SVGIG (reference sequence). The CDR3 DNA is TGTGCCTGGAGTGACGTTGGCGGAAGCTATGGCTACACCTTC. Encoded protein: CAWSDVGGSYGYTF.

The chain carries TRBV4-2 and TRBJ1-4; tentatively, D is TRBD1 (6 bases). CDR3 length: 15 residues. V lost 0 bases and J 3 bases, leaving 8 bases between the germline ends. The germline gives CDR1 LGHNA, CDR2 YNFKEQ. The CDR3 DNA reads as TGTGCCAGCAGCCAAGATACAGGGTCTAATGAAAAACTGTTTTTT. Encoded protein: CASSQDTGSNEKLFF.

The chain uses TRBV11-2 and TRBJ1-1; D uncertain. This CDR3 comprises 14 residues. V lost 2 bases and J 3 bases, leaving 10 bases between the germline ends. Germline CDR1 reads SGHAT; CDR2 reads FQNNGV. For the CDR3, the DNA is TGTGCCAGCAGCTTAAAGGCCCTCCACACTGAAGCTTTCTTT. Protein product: CASSLKALHTEAFF. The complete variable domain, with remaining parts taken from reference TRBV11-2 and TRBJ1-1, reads EAGVAQSPRYKIIEKRQSVAFWCNPISGHATLYWYQQILGQGPKLLIQFQNNGVVDDSQLPKDRFSAERLKGVDSTLKIQPAKLEDSAVYLCASSLKALHTEAFFGQGTRLTVV.

The CDR3 DNA reads as TGTGCCAGTAGCCGACAGGGGGCGGATACGCAGTATTTT. It encodes CASSRQGADTQYF. This chain links TRBV19 with TRBJ2-3; TRBD1 agrees at 10 bases. Germline values: CDR1 LNHDA, CDR2 SQIVND (reference sequence). The CDR3 has 13 amino acids. J lost 6 bases, V lost 6 bases, and 3 bases had no gene match.

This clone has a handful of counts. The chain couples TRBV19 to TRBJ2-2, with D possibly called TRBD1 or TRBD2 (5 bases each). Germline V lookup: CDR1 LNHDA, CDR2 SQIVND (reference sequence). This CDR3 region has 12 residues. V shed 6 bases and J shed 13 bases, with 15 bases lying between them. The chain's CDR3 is CASSQGEYRLFF. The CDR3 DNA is TGTGCCAGTAGCCAAGGGGAGTATAGGCTGTTTTTT.

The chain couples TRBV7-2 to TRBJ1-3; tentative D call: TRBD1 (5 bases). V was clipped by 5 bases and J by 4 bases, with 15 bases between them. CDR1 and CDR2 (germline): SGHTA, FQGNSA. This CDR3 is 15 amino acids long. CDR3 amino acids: CASSTSGLWGNTIYF. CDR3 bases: TGTGCCAGCAGCACCTCAGGGTTATGGGGAAACACCATATATTTT.

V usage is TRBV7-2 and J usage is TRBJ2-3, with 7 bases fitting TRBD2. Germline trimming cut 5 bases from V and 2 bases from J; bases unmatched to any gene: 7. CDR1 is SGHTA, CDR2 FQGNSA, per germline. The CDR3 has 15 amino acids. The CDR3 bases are TGTGCCAGCAGCAGAAAAACTAGCGACACAGATACGCAGTATTTT. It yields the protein CASSRKTSDTDTQYF.

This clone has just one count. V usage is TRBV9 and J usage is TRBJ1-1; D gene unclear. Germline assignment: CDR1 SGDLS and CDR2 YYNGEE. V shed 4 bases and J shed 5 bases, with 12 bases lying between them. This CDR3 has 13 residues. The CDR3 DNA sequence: TGTGCCAGCAGCCCCCGGCCGGGGACTGAAGCTTTCTTT. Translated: CASSPRPGTEAFF.

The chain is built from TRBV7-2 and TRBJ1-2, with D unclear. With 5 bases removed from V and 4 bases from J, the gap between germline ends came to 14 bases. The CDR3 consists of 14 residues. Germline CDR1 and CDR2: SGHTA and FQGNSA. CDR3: CASSPRGTGYGYTF. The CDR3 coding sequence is TGTGCCAGCAGCCCCCGCGGTACCGGCTATGGCTACACCTTC.

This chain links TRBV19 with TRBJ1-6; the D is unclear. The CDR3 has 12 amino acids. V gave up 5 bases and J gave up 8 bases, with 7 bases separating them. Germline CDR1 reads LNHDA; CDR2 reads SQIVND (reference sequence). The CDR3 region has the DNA TGTGCCAGTAGTCAGAGGGATTCACCCCTCCACTTT. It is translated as CASSQRDSPLHF.

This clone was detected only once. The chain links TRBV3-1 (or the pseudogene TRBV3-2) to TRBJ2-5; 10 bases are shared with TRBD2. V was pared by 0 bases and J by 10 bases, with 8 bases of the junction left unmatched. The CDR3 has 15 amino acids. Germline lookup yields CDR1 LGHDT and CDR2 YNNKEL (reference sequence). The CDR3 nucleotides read TGTGCCAGCAGCCAAGAACCTAGCGGGGGATCTCGCCAGTACTTC. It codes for CASSQEPSGGSRQYF.

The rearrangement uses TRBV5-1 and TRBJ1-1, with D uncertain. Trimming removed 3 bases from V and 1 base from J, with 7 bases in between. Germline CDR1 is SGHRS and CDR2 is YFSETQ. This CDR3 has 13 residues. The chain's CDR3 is CASSSNSNTEAFF. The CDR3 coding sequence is TGCGCCAGCAGCTCGAACTCGAACACTGAAGCTTTCTTT.

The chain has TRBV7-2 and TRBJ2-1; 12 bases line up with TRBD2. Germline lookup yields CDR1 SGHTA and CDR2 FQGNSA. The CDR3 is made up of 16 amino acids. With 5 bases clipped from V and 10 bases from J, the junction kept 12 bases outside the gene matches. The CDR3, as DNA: TGTGCCAGCAGCCTCCACAGACTAGCGGGAGCTAACGAGCAGTTCTTC. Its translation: CASSLHRLAGANEQFF.

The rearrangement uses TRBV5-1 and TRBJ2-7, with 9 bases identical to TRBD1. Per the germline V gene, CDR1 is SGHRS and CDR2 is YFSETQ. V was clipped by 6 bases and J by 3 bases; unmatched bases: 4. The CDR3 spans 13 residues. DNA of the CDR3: TGCGCCAGCACCGGACAGGGGAGCTACGAGCAGTACTTC. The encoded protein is CASTGQGSYEQYF.

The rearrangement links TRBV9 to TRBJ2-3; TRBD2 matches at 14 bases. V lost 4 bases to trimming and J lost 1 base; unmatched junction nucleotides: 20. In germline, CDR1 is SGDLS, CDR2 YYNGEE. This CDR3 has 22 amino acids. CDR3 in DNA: TGTGCCAGCAGCCCCCAGACAGAATCCGGGACTAGCGGGAGTTTGGGCACAGATACGCAGTATTTT. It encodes CASSPQTESGTSGSLGTDTQYF.

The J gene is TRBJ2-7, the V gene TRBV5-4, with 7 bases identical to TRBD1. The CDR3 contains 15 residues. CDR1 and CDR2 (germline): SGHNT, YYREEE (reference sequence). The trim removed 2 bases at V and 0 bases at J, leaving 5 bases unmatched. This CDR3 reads CASSLPGQRSYEQYF. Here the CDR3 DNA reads TGTGCCAGCAGCTTACCGGGACAGCGCTCCTACGAGCAGTACTTC.

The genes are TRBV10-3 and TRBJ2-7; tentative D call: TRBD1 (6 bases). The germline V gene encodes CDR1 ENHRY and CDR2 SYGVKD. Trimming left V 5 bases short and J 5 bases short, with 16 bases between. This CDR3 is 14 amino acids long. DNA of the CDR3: TGTGCCATCAGTACCAAAACAGGGAGACACGAGCAGTACTTC. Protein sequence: CAISTKTGRHEQYF.

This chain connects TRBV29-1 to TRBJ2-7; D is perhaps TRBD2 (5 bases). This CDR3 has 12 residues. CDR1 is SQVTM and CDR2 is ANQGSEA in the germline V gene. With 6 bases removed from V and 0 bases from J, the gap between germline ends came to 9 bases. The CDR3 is CSVMGSSYEQYF. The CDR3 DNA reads TGCAGCGTGATGGGGAGCTCCTACGAGCAGTACTTC.

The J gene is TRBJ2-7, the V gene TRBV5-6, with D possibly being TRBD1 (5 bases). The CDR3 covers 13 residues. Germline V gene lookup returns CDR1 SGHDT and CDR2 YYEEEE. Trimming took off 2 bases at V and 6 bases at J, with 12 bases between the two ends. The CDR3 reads CASSLGDLFEQYF. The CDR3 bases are TGTGCCAGCAGCTTAGGGGATTTATTCGAGCAGTACTTC.

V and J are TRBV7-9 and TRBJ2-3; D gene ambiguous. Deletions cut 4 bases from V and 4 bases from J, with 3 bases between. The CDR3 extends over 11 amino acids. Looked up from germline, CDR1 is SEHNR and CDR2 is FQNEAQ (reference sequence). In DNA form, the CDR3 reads TGTGCCAGCAGCTCCTCAGATACGCAGTATTTT. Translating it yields CASSSSDTQYF. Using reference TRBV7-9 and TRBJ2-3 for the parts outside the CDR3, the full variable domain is DTGVSQNPRHKITKRGQNVTFRCDPISEHNRLYWYRQTLGQGPEFLTYFQNEAQLEKSRLLSDRFSAERPKGSFSTLEIQRTEQGDSAMYLCASSSSDTQYFGPGTRLTVL.

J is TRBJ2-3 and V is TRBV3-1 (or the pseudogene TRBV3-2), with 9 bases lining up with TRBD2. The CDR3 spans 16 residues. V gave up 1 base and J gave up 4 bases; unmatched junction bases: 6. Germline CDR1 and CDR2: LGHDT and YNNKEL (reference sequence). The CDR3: CASSQAGREGSDTQYF. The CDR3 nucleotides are TGTGCCAGCAGCCAAGCGGGGCGGGAGGGCTCAGATACGCAGTATTTT.

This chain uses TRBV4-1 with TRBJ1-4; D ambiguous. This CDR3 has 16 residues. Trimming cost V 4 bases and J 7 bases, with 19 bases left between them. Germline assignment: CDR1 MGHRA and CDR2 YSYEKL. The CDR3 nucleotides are TGCGCCAGCAGCCCACAAGCCATTGTGGAGGGTGAAAAACTGTTTTTT. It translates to CASSPQAIVEGEKLFF.

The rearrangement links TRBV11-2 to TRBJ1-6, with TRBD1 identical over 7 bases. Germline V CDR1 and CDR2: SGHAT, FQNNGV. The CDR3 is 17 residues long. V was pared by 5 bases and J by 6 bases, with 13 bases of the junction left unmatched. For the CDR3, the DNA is TGTGCCAGCAGCACAACCCCGACAGGGACCTTTAATTCACCCCTCCACTTT. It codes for CASSTTPTGTFNSPLHF.

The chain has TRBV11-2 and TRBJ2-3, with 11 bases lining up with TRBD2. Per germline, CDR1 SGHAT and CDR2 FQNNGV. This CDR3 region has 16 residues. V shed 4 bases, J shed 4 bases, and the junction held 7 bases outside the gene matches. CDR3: CASSSLLAGGPDTQYF. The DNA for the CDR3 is TGTGCCAGCAGCTCCCTGCTAGCGGGAGGACCAGATACGCAGTATTTT.